This T cell receptor (beta chain) was found in a study of shared clonotypes between healthy human individuals. General study points: Only blood was sampled, and tissue TCR repertoires likely differ from blood ones.

Of note for this clone: Its antigen is still unknown.

The repertoire was sequenced with immunoSEQ multiplex PCR; TCRdb's copy has only in-frame clones and lacks some. This sample carries over 950,000 clones, around 77% of them seen once, and the ten largest clones take 0.85% to 1%. V lost 6 bases and J lost 0, with 13 bases in between. This CDR3 comprises 15 residues. Looked up from germline, CDR1 is MNHEY and CDR2 is SMNVEV (reference sequence). The V call is TRBV27, the J call TRBJ2-3, with a possible D match to TRBD2 (6 bases). The sample taken for sequencing was memory CD4+ T cells from PBMCs. The subset here: CD45RA-negative fraction. The clonotype originates from a man between 18 and 35 years old in good health. Some clones in this sample may be carry-over from other donors' samples. DNA of the CDR3: TGTGCCAGCAGCGCCGGGACTGTTAGCACAGATACGCAGTATTTT. This gives the protein CASSAGTVSTDTQYF.